This T cell receptor (beta chain) was identified during a study of T cell responses to AZD1222 COVID-19 vaccine. Whether given at about 4 or about 12 weeks, second doses were pooled. Some clones are missing from TCRdb's copy, which holds only in-frame ones; the method was immunoSEQ multiplex PCR. The sample contains some 150,000 clones, 92% of which appear only once. To note about this clone: Its matching antigen is unknown.

Study observations and caveats: Scientists sampled the repertoires only once the peak T cell response had passed.

The sequencing here drew on peripheral blood, taken 28 days after the second AZD1222 dose. The clonotype comes from an adult who received the AZD1222 COVID-19 vaccine.

The CDR3 spells CASSTRGSGNTGELFF. The CDR3 bases are TGTGCCAGCAGTACACGTGGTTCTGGGAACACCGGGGAGCTGTTTTTT. The chain employs TRBV7-3 and TRBJ2-2; unclear D gene. This CDR3 is built from 16 residues. Germline-derived CDR1 and CDR2 are SGHTA and FQGTGA. Trimming pared 6 bases from V and 1 base from J, leaving 15 bases between.